The T cell receptor (beta chain) under discussion was sequenced for a study of T cell repertoires in ileal Crohn's disease. Study in general: Thiopurines (11) or anti-TNF agents (18) were given postoperatively to about half.

Noted time point: proximal margin of the surgical specimen (macroscopically non-inflamed). The repertoire was sequenced with immunoSEQ multiplex PCR; TCRdb's copy has only in-frame clones and lacks some. This table has just under 2,000 clones, 88% appearing once. The sequence came from an adult with Crohn's disease. The sequencing input was ileal tissue.

This CDR3 reads CASSLDSGGTGAYEQYF. CDR3 bases: TGCGCCAGCAGCTTGGACTCTGGGGGGACAGGAGCCTACGAGCAGTACTTC. This rearrangement joins TRBV5-1 to TRBJ2-7, with 8 bases that match TRBD1. There are 17 residues in the CDR3. Trimming at V came to 0 bases and at J to 2 bases, leaving 10 bases not matched to a gene. CDR1 SGHRS and CDR2 YFSETQ come from the germline V gene.